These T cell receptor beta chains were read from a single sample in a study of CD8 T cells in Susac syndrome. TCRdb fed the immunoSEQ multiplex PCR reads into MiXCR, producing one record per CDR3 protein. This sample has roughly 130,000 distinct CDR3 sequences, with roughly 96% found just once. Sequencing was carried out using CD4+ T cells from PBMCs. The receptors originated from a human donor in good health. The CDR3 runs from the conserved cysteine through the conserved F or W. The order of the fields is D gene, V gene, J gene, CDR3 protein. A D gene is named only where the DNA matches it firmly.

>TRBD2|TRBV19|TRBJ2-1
CASNPLAGGLDEQFF
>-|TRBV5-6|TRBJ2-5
CASSWDIGETQYF
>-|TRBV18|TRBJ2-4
CASSPPGERNIQYF
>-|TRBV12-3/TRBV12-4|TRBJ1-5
CASSLGGSSNQPQHF
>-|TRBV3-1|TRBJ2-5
CASSQGSPTALQETQYF
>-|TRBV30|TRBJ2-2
CAWAVSDTGELFF
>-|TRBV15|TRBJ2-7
CATSRDQGGSWEQYF
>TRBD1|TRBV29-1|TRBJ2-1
CSVGGQPGQAYNEQFF
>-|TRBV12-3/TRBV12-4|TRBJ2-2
CASTLILTGELFF
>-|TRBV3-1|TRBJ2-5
CASSPKDKFPETQYF
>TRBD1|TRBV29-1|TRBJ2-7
CSAQGVPFGEQYF
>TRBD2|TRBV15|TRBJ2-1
CATSRTGLAPNNEQFF
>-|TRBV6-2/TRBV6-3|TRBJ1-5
CASSFLPGNQPQHF
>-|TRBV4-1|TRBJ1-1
CASSQGLRNTEAFF
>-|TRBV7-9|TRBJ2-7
CASSPQVPYEQYF
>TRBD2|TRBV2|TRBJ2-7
CASTKGLAGVVEQYF
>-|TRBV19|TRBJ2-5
CASSAHEPGRWETQYF
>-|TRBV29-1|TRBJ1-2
CSVEPRDNYGYTF
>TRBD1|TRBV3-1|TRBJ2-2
CASSQDPQGVNTGELFF
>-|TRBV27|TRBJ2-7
CASSLFRQSYEQYF
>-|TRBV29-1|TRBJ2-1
CSAGTTGRFF
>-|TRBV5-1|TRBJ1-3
CASSLGGQFSGNTIYF
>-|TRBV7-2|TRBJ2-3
CASSPAGREGHTQYF
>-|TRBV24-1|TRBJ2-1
CATSASGYSYNEQFF
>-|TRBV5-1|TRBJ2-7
CASSYSDVTYEQYF
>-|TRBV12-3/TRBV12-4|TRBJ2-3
CASNIRGGQGDTQYF
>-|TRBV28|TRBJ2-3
CASWNRAYTDTQYF
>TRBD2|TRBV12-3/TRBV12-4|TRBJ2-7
CASSPILAGGKGEQYF
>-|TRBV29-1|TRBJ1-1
CSAYDSLNTEAFF
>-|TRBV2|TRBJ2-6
CASIGTGANVLTF
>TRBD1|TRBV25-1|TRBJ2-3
CASSELGSWGQGSDTQYF
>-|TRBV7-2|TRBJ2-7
CASSWDYEQYF
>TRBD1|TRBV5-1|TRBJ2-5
CASSLQGERKTQYF
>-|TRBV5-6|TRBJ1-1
CASSSPGAEPEAFF
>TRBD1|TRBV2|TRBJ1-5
CASSNHRQGAPQPQHF
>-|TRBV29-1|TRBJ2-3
CSVLTATQYF
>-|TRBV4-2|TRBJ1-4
CASSQDFEKLFF
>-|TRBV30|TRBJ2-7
CASKQGLGHEQYF
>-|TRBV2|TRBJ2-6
CASSQGSGANVLTF
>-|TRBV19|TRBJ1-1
CASSITGVAEAFF
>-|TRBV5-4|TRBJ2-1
CASSLGAVSSYNEQFF
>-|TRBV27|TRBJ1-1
CASSHPGGGTEAFF
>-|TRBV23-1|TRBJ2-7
CARDSITYEQYF
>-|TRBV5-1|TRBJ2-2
CASSRGTVANTGELFF
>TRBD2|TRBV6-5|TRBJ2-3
CAGKLAGTQYF
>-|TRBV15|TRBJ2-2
CATSRAQENTGELFF
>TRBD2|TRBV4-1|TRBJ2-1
CASSQEVSGRSYNEQFF
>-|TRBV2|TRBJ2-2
CASSEAGTGELFF
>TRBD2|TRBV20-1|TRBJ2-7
CSASPGGGRTKYEQYF
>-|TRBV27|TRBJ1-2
CASSPRGGSSGYTF
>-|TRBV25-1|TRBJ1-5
CASSEGWQPQHF
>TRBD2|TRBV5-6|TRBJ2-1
CASSFGLAGVRRYNEQFF
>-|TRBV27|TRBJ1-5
CASSFGPSQQPQHF
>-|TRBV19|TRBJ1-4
CASSIRPRATNEKLFF
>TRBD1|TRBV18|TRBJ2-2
CASSSFAGTGRRLAIGELFF
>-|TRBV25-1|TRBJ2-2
CASSEVRQSNTGELFF
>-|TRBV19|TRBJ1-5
CASRFSNQPQHF
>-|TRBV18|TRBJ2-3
CASSPPSEDTQYF
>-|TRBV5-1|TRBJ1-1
CASRSYMNTEAFF
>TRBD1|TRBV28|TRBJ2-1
CASSLAGTGDNEQFF